Detailed here is one TCR beta chain. Its antigen is still unknown. Base qualities are not recorded, but no much larger clone differs from it by a single base. Patients were selected for having adequate residual fresh-frozen tumor tissue and more than two years of available survival data. None of the glioblastoma patients carried an isocitrate dehydrogenase mutation, although molecular status otherwise varied. PBMC collection took place before vaccination, two weeks after the third vaccination, and at tumor progression if progression occurred. Genomic DNA was extracted with the Qiagen DNeasy Blood extraction Kit. This entry comes from a study of glioma-infiltrating T cells after dendritic cell vaccination (dated by TCRdb to the mid-2010s). Concerning the study at large: The cohort comprised about 15 glioblastoma patients from Phase I and II dendritic cell vaccination trials, 9 newly diagnosed and 6 with recurrent disease. Autologous tumor lysate-pulsed dendritic cell vaccination was administered to the patients between about 2003 and 2013. The vaccine was prepared from monocyte-derived dendritic cells that were cultured for about 7 days with IL-4 and GM-CSF and then pulsed overnight with autologous tumor lysate. Three intradermal dendritic cell vaccine injections were administered to patients at biweekly intervals in the arm below the axilla. In glioblastoma patients vaccinated with dendritic cells, deep sequencing of TCR beta CDR3 regions served to measure the amount of tumor-infiltrating lymphocytes and to compare repertoires between tumor and blood. Survival after dendritic cell vaccination was correlated with TCR sequencing metrics, such as TIL content and the overlap between tumor and blood repertoires.

Trimming accounts for 10 bases at V and 3 bases at J, while the number of junction bases matched to no gene is 6. From a lookup of the germline V gene, CDR1 and CDR2 are SNHLY and FYNNEI. The CDR3 runs 15 amino acids, cysteine and phenylalanine included. Here the CDR3 DNA is all that survives: 45 bases in frame from base 1. Using the immunoSEQ assay, TCRB CDR3 regions were amplified from 1.5 to 2 micrograms of genomic DNA, or from all available DNA when less than that was on hand. The multiplex PCR relied on 60 forward primers for TCR V beta segments and 13 reverse primers for J beta segments. To estimate reads per starting template, synthetic control templates were spiked into each sample at limiting dilution. Sequencing produced 87 bp reads on the Illumina HiSeq System. The published analysis was carried out like this. PCR and sequencing errors were removed by a nearest neighbor algorithm that merged closely related sequences. TCR overlap was defined as the percentage of unique tumor TCR beta sequences that were also present in the same patient's peripheral blood. Not all clones reach the TCRdb copy of this immuneACCESS table, which keeps in-frame sequences only. Checked studies attribute under half of the gap to unresolved V genes and leave the rest unexplained. V, J and clone size derive from that table, while D and trimming were established from the DNA sequence. Recorded for this sample are roughly 51,000 clones; around 86% of them occurred a single time. The ten largest clones add up to about 10% of the sample.

What the study reported, not specific to this receptor: The cohort was small and heterogeneous, few patients had complete blood and tumor sets, and even fewer had initial-recurrent tumor pairs. The TCR overlap response model with three groups was called speculative and said to need prospective validation. No direct relationship between TCR clonality and survival was found, suggesting that a diverse polyclonal response may matter. After dendritic cell vaccination, a higher estimated pretreatment TIL content predicted longer time to progression and overall survival.

Source: blood, taken before dendritic cell vaccination. This receptor chain uses TRBV2 and TRBJ2-2, with TRBD2 matching 12 junction bases. This receptor was taken from a human donor with glioblastoma. CDR3 region: CATGLAGPYTGELFF. The nucleotide sequence reads TGTGCCACGGGACTAGCGGGCCCATACACCGGGGAGCTGTTTTTT.